This T cell receptor beta chain comes out of a study of brain T cells in children with intractable seizures. Study-level findings and limits: Patients' HCMV serostatus was unknown; virus specificity rests on CDR3 similarity alone.

V shed 5 bases and J shed 7 bases, with 14 bases lying between them. This CDR3 has 13 amino acids. Measured with immunoSEQ multiplex PCR; TCRdb has only the in-frame clones, and not every one. In the table there are about 350,000 clones, roughly 92% of which are singletons. Time point specified: blood from clinic visit 5 months post-surgery; TSC patient then seizure free. The sequenced cases were selected for having the highest brain T cell transcript signatures. As for this clone: Its antigen remains unidentified.

V is TRBV12-3 or TRBV12-4 and J is TRBJ1-2; D is possibly TRBD1 (5 bases). The sequencing here drew on peripheral blood, taken 4 to 6 months after surgery. The source is a boy under two years old with tuberous sclerosis and intractable seizures. DNA of the CDR3: TGTGCCAGCAGTGGGGCGGGAGTCACTGGCTACACCTTC. Protein sequence: CASSGAGVTGYTF.